A selection of T cell receptor beta chains follows, all from one sample in a study of CD8 T cells in Susac syndrome. From the immunoSEQ multiplex PCR reads, TCRdb called clonotypes with MiXCR, one entry per CDR3 protein. The table includes hundreds of thousands of distinct CDR3 sequences, around 85% detected once. What was sequenced was CD8+ T cells from PBMCs. All receptors come from a human donor with multiple sclerosis. Each CDR3 is given without its conserved first and last residue.

>TRBV5-1|TRBJ2-7
ASSLGNGPPNYEQY
>TRBV7-8|TRBJ1-5
ASSLWEGDQGPQH
>TRBV4-1|TRBJ2-1
ASSQSRAREGGEQF
>TRBV4-1|TRBJ1-6
ASSPERASNSPLH
>TRBV7-9|TRBJ2-7
ASSTGQGGSYEQY
>TRBV7-2|TRBJ2-7
ASSSGLGLELYEQY
>TRBV4-1|TRBJ2-1
ASSRTSGGAYNEQF
>TRBV20-1|TRBJ2-7
SARGTTHTGPSASEQY
>TRBV6-2/TRBV6-3|TRBJ1-1
ASSYRGIGNTEAF
>TRBV27|TRBJ2-1
ASRNLKGGRAENEQF
>TRBV25-1|TRBJ2-1
ASSEYFTFGDRGPVNEQF
>TRBV12-3/TRBV12-4|TRBJ1-5
ASSKKEGSNQPQH
>TRBV20-1|TRBJ2-1
SATPTGIYEQF
>TRBV29-1|TRBJ2-7
SVINPQGQYEQY
>TRBV2|TRBJ2-7
ASSEGGQISYEQY
>TRBV29-1|TRBJ2-7
SVEYYNSYEQY
>TRBV30|TRBJ2-7
AFVMTGYEQY
>TRBV5-4|TRBJ2-7
ASRTWGGYEQY
>TRBV20-1|TRBJ2-3
SASRRHVGTQY
>TRBV7-2|TRBJ2-1
ASSLYFYEQF
>TRBV27|TRBJ1-5
ASGAGNQPQH
>TRBV4-1|TRBJ2-5
ASSQDPGGVGETQY
>TRBV9|TRBJ1-1
ASSVVAVNTEAF
>TRBV6-5|TRBJ1-1
ASSYSTGGSTEAF
>TRBV6-5|TRBJ1-2
ASSYLSGANYGYT
>TRBV5-1|TRBJ2-5
ASSYRDPLQETQY
>TRBV19|TRBJ1-4
ASSTPVLGGEKLF
>TRBV6-5|TRBJ2-1
ASSYSLPISGASYNEQF
>TRBV27|TRBJ2-1
ASSQQAGGNEQF
>TRBV20-1|TRBJ2-2
SAKRPNTGELF
>TRBV6-2/TRBV6-3|TRBJ1-2
ASSYPTLDGYT
>TRBV6-5|TRBJ2-1
ASSWVITGANEQF
>TRBV6-2/TRBV6-3|TRBJ2-1
ASMGRAYHEQF
>TRBV28|TRBJ2-3
ASSLRQGATDTQY
>TRBV6-1|TRBJ2-7
ASRETGTYEQY
>TRBV10-3|TRBJ2-7
AIGGSGSYEQY
>TRBV27|TRBJ2-5
ASRLAGGDQETQY
>TRBV19|TRBJ1-2
ASSAAWNYGYT
>TRBV5-4|TRBJ2-6
ASRTPDRVSGANVLT
>TRBV5-6|TRBJ2-2
ASSLALRGSAGELF
>TRBV19|TRBJ2-2
ASSSLAPTGELF
>TRBV5-6|TRBJ2-1
ASSLVITGGYNEQF
>TRBV15|TRBJ1-1
ATSSPWNGDAGGGEAF
>TRBV27|TRBJ2-1
ASSLWAPGNEQF
>TRBV9|TRBJ2-3
ASSSPDEDFTDTQY
>TRBV6-1|TRBJ1-6
ASSSGRQYNSPLH
>TRBV11-2|TRBJ2-1
ASSLDSWNEQF
>TRBV5-1|TRBJ2-7
ASSLGVGRLSYEQY
>TRBV19|TRBJ2-3
ASSMALAGGPGGTDTQY
>TRBV28|TRBJ2-7
ASSFAPPKVYEQY
>TRBV11-2|TRBJ2-3
ASSPGLVGDTQY
>TRBV19|TRBJ2-1
ASSSDGNNEQF
>TRBV9|TRBJ1-2
ASSVRGTGAYGYT
>TRBV20-1|TRBJ1-1
SASFWGSEAF
>TRBV4-1|TRBJ1-1
ASSQLGDRGVGAF
>TRBV28|TRBJ1-6
ASSGPVSASGLPYSPLH